The 21 T cell receptor beta chains listed next were all sequenced from one sample in a study of beta chain features in type 1 diabetes. The study reverse transcribed the entire isolated RNA, so it sequenced expressed TCRB transcripts. The data were produced by immunoSEQ multiplex PCR, yet TCRdb's version contains in-frame clones alone and is incomplete. The sample consists of some 360,000 clones, roughly a fifth of them appearing once. Sequencing input: naive CD4+ T cells from blood. The receptors here all came from a woman aged 18-30 years in good health.

V is TRBV6-5 and J is TRBJ1-2, with 12 bases fitting TRBD1. CDR3 length: 14 residues. With 2 bases clipped from V and 7 bases from J, the junction kept 2 bases outside the gene matches. Per germline, CDR1 MNHEY and CDR2 SVGAGI. CDR3 coding DNA: TGTGCCAGCAGTTACGGGACAGGGGGCACTGGCTACACCTTC. Its protein product is CASSYGTGGTGYTF.

This clone was found a few times. The CDR3 DNA reads as TGTGCCAGCTCCCCAGGGGGCAGGACCACTGAAGCTTTCTTT. Protein product: CASSPGGRTTEAFF. This sequence joins TRBV18 and TRBJ1-1, with 8 nucleotides matching TRBD1. V lost 6 bases to trimming and J lost 4 bases; unmatched junction nucleotides: 7. The CDR3 is 14 amino acids. Germline V lookup: CDR1 KGHSH, CDR2 LQKENI.

This chain connects TRBV18 to TRBJ1-1; D gene uncertain. V was clipped by 3 bases and J by 0 bases, with 14 bases between them. The germline V gene encodes CDR1 KGHSH and CDR2 LQKENI. The CDR3 totals 16 residues. This chain's CDR3 is CASSPREGIMNTEAFF. CDR3 nucleotides: TGTGCCAGCTCACCCCGGGAAGGGATCATGAACACTGAAGCTTTCTTT.

This clone occurred a few times. This chain joins TRBV4-1 and TRBJ2-2; tentative D call: TRBD1 (5 bases). The germline gives CDR1 MGHRA, CDR2 YSYEKL. V was clipped by 4 bases and J by 4 bases, with 13 bases between them. The CDR3 contains 15 residues. The CDR3 sequence is CASSLPGRGTGELFF. The CDR3 DNA is TGCGCCAGCAGCCTCCCCGGAAGGGGCACCGGGGAGCTGTTTTTT.

This chain connects TRBV18 to TRBJ2-7; the match to TRBD1 covers 8 bases. The CDR3 extends over 16 amino acids. CDR1 KGHSH and CDR2 LQKENI come from the germline V gene. J was trimmed by 1 base and V by 2 bases; bases with no gene match: 7. The CDR3 region is CASSPADRVRSYEQYF. The CDR3 DNA reads TGTGCCAGCTCACCAGCGGACAGGGTGAGGTCCTACGAGCAGTACTTC.

The chain joins TRBV2 to TRBJ2-5; 10 nucleotides align to TRBD2. Germline-derived CDR1 and CDR2 are SNHLY and FYNNEI. This CDR3 is built from 12 residues. Trimming cost V 1 base and J 13 bases; bases outside gene matches: 3. CDR3 in amino acids: CASSEDSGRVYF. For the CDR3, the DNA is TGTGCCAGCAGTGAAGACAGCGGGAGGGTGTACTTC.

This clone was seen only a few times. DNA for the CDR3: TGCAGCGTTGAAGTAGGGACTCGCGGGTACTTC. It specifies CSVEVGTRGYF. The V gene is TRBV29-1, the J gene TRBJ2-7, with D possibly being TRBD2 (6 bases). Trimming removed 1 base from V and 12 bases from J, with 13 bases in between. The germline V gene encodes CDR1 SQVTM and CDR2 ANQGSEA. The CDR3 spans 11 residues.

In its sample, this clone was seen a few times. V and J are TRBV9 and TRBJ1-2, with D tentatively TRBD1 (6 bases). Per the germline V gene, CDR1 is SGDLS and CDR2 is YYNGEE. V was clipped by 3 bases and J by 2 bases, with 14 bases between them. CDR3 length: 15 residues. DNA of the CDR3: TGTGCCAGCAGCGCCGGCCCCCAGGGGAACTATGGCTACACCTTC. Amino acid sequence: CASSAGPQGNYGYTF.

This clone occurred a few times. This rearrangement joins TRBV7-2 to TRBJ1-5; the D gene is possibly TRBD1 (5 bases). This CDR3 contains 15 residues. Trimming shortened V by 1 base and J by 0 bases, and 7 bases separated the two germline ends. Germline V gene sequence: CDR1 SGHTA, CDR2 FQGNSA. DNA of the CDR3: TGTGCCAGCAGCTTAGTGCAGGGTAGCAATCAGCCCCAGCATTTT. This codes for CASSLVQGSNQPQHF.

The sample holds a few counts of this clone. The rearrangement links TRBV29-1 to TRBJ2-7; 10 bases align to TRBD2. CDR1 and CDR2 (germline): SQVTM, ANQGSEA. V lost 2 bases, J lost 7 bases, and 11 bases stayed unmatched. CDR3 length: 15 amino acids. The CDR3 DNA reads as TGCAGCGTTGAAACTCTAGCGGGGGCCCGGGGGGAGCAGTACTTC. It specifies CSVETLAGARGEQYF.

This chain links TRBV6-5 with TRBJ1-2; tentatively, D is TRBD1 (6 bases). Germline loops: CDR1 MNHEY, CDR2 SVGAGI. Trimming removed 6 bases from V and 4 bases from J, with 12 bases in between. There are 13 residues in the CDR3. CDR3 sequence (DNA): TGTGCCAGCAGCCTGGACAGCGGCTATGGCTACACCTTC. This sequence encodes CASSLDSGYGYTF.

The CDR3 region is CASSRGSGVSVLSGYTF. In DNA, the CDR3 is TGTGCCAGTAGCCGCGGGAGTGGGGTCAGCGTCCTATCCGGCTACACCTTC. This chain links TRBV19 with TRBJ1-2, with D hard to call. The V end was cut by 6 bases, the J end by 8 bases, with 28 bases between. This CDR3 region has 17 residues. Germline loops: CDR1 LNHDA, CDR2 SQIVND (reference sequence).

The chain links TRBV10-3 to TRBJ2-7, with 8 bases identical to TRBD2. Trimming removed 5 bases from V and 7 bases from J; junction bases left unmatched: 10. The CDR3 contains 14 residues. Germline V gene sequence: CDR1 ENHRY, CDR2 SYGVKD. The CDR3 region has the DNA TGTGCCATCAGTCCCTCGGGAGGGGTTAGGGAGCAGTACTTC. Translating gives CAISPSGGVREQYF.

This clone appeared a few times. The chain carries TRBV5-1 and TRBJ2-1; 8 bases align to TRBD2. Germline CDR1 is SGHRS and CDR2 is YFSETQ. Unmatched junction bases numbered 8, after V lost 2 bases and J lost 4 bases. The CDR3 has 16 amino acids. The CDR3 protein is CASSLSAGGFYNEQFF. Written as DNA, the CDR3 is TGCGCCAGCAGCTTATCTGCGGGGGGATTTTACAATGAGCAGTTCTTC.

The rearrangement joins TRBV19 to TRBJ1-2; a possible D gene is TRBD1 (6 bases). The CDR3 extends over 10 amino acids. The V gene's germline CDR1 is LNHDA and CDR2 SQIVND (reference sequence). Trimming took 8 bases from V and 10 from J, leaving 11 bases between them. The CDR3 sequence: CASPGDPYTF. The CDR3 nucleotides read TGTGCCAGTCCAGGGGATCCCTACACCTTC.

This rearrangement joins TRBV6-5 to TRBJ2-7; maybe TRBD1 (5 bases). Looked up from germline, CDR1 is MNHEY and CDR2 is SVGAGI. The CDR3 has 14 amino acids. The ends were cut back, 1 base at V and 2 bases at J, with 9 bases in the middle. The DNA for the CDR3 is TGTGCCAGCAGTTACTGGCAGGGCCCCTACGAGCAGTACTTC. It yields the protein CASSYWQGPYEQYF.

The CDR3 DNA reads TGTGCCAGCTCACTGGGGGTAGCGGGCTCCTACGAGCAGTACTTC. Protein product: CASSLGVAGSYEQYF. This chain uses TRBV18 with TRBJ2-7, with 7 bases identical to TRBD2. The J segment lost 0 bases and the V segment lost 4 bases, leaving 6 bases of the junction unmatched. Germline-derived CDR1 and CDR2 are KGHSH and LQKENI. The CDR3 length is 15 residues.

The chain uses TRBV7-8 and TRBJ2-4; 8 positions agree with TRBD2. The CDR3 is 17 residues long. Looked up from germline, CDR1 is SGHVS and CDR2 is FQNEAQ. The V gene end was trimmed by 2 bases and the J gene end by 7 bases; junction bases not matched to a gene: 13. This chain's CDR3 is CASSLHRVGGGKNIQYF. CDR3 DNA: TGTGCCAGCAGCTTACACAGGGTCGGGGGGGGCAAGAACATTCAGTACTTC.

V and J are TRBV7-9 and TRBJ2-6; D may be TRBD2 (5 bases). CDR1 and CDR2 from the germline V gene are SEHNR and FQNEAQ (reference sequence). The CDR3 has 15 amino acids. Trimming pared 7 bases from V and 0 bases from J, leaving 10 bases between. The CDR3 spells CASIPRGSGANVLTF. For the CDR3, the DNA is TGTGCCAGCATCCCTCGGGGCTCTGGGGCCAACGTCCTGACTTTC.

This chain joins TRBV6-7 and TRBJ1-4; TRBD1 agrees at 9 bases. TRBV6-7 belongs to the ORF category, with a function that is uncertain. Trimming at V came to 6 bases and at J to 8 bases, leaving 10 bases not matched to a gene. CDR3 length: 15 residues. The CDR3 protein is CASRAHDRGDEKLFF. CDR3 sequence (DNA): TGTGCCAGCAGGGCCCACGACAGGGGGGACGAAAAACTGTTTTTT.

The chain links TRBV18 to TRBJ2-7; 11 bases fit TRBD1. With 3 bases clipped from V and 3 bases from J, the junction kept 10 bases outside the gene matches. This CDR3 contains 17 residues. Germline values: CDR1 KGHSH, CDR2 LQKENI. The CDR3 here is CASSPNIGTGGNYEQYF. CDR3 sequence (DNA): TGTGCCAGCTCACCTAACATTGGGACAGGGGGGAACTACGAGCAGTACTTC.